This T cell receptor (beta chain) was captured in a study of blood T cell repertoires in COVID-19. Some clones are missing from TCRdb's copy, which holds only in-frame ones; the method was immunoSEQ multiplex PCR. The sample carries about 250,000 clones, more than 70% recorded once. Germline V gene sequence: CDR1 LGHNA, CDR2 YSLEER. With V trimmed by 6 bases and J by 4 bases, 9 bases remained unmatched. This CDR3 region has 15 residues. V gene TRBV4-3 combines with J gene TRBJ2-3, with 8 bases aligning to TRBD1. This sequence originates from a woman in her twenties or thirties with COVID-19, enrolled during active disease. The sequencing sample was made of peripheral blood. Here the CDR3 reads CASSLRDRYPDTQYF. In DNA form, the CDR3 reads TGCGCCAGCAGTCTAAGGGACAGGTACCCAGATACGCAGTATTTT.